A single sample gave rise to the 27 T cell receptor beta chains below, sequenced in a study of cytomegalovirus exposure and HLA in healthy donors. Primers: 60 Vbeta forward and 13 Jbeta reverse. Generated by immunoSEQ multiplex PCR, the TCRdb table keeps only in-frame clones and is missing some. The data show tens of thousands of clones, roughly 72% seen once. Sequenced sample: PBMCs. The receptors come from a woman between 45 and 60 years old in good health and CMV-seropositive.

The chain combines TRBV6-4 with TRBJ1-2, with D possibly matching TRBD1 (5 bases). V dropped 2 bases and J dropped 8 bases, with 15 bases sitting between them. The CDR3 covers 14 residues. Germline V gene data show CDR1 as MRHNA and CDR2 as SNTAGT. DNA of the CDR3: TGTGCCAGCAGTGACCAGTTCTCGGGGGGAGGCTACACCTTC. As protein: CASSDQFSGGGYTF.

The CDR3: CASRGEGTGVDTQYF. CDR3 bases: TGTGCCAGCAGGGGAGAGGGTACGGGTGTAGATACGCAGTATTTT. The chain uses TRBV28 and TRBJ2-3, with D maybe TRBD2 (5 bases). Germline CDR1 is MDHEN and CDR2 is SYDVKM. V gave up 6 bases and J gave up 5 bases, with 18 bases separating them. The CDR3 is 15 residues long. Full variable domain (missing parts from reference TRBV28 and TRBJ2-3): DVKVTQSSRYLVKRTGEKVFLECVQDMDHENMFWYRQDPGLGLRLIYFSYDVKMKEKGDIPEGYSVSREKKERFSLILESASTNQTSMYLCASRGEGTGVDTQYFGPGTRLTVL.

The chain recombines TRBV10-1 with TRBJ2-5, with TRBD2 matching over 15 bases. Germline V lookup: CDR1 WNHNN, CDR2 SYGVQD (reference sequence). V lost 4 bases, J lost 4 bases, and 4 bases stayed unmatched. CDR3 size: 16 residues. CDR3: CASSGGTSGRTETQYF. CDR3 DNA sequence: TGCGCCAGCAGTGGGGGGACTAGCGGGAGGACAGAGACCCAGTACTTC.

The chain couples TRBV29-1 to TRBJ1-1; a weak D match, TRBD1 (5 bases). Trimming took 7 bases from V and 6 from J, leaving 15 bases between them. CDR1 and CDR2 from the germline V gene are SQVTM and ANQGSEA. The CDR3 sequence is 12 residues long. CDR3 DNA sequence: TGCAGCGCAGGTAGGGGTGATGCTGAAGCTTTCTTT. Translation: CSAGRGDAEAFF.

This clone occurred once. The V call is TRBV6-6, the J call TRBJ2-4, with unresolved D. Per germline, CDR1 MNHNY and CDR2 SVGAGI (reference sequence). CDR3 length: 13 residues. V dropped 4 bases and J dropped 5 bases, with 9 bases sitting between them. CDR3 DNA sequence: TGTGCCAGCAGTTCAGACACCGAAAACATTCAGTACTTC. Translation: CASSSDTENIQYF.

This clone has only one observation. The genes are TRBV29-1 and TRBJ2-1; maybe TRBD2 (6 bases). CDR3 length equals 18 residues. V gave up 2 bases and J gave up 5 bases, with 25 bases separating them. Germline V gene sequence: CDR1 SQVTM, CDR2 ANQGSEA. CDR3 amino acids: CSVEFLGLFGTPHNEQFF. CDR3 bases: TGCAGCGTTGAATTTTTAGGTTTATTCGGGACTCCCCACAATGAGCAGTTCTTC.

In this sample, this clone turned up once. The CDR3 is CASSVSPWDKTYEQYF. The CDR3 DNA reads TGTGCCAGCAGCGTATCCCCTTGGGACAAGACCTACGAGCAGTACTTC. The chain uses TRBV9 and TRBJ2-7; weak D call: TRBD1 (6 bases). The V end lost 1 base, the J end lost 2 bases, and 16 bases lay between the germline ends. Germline V gives CDR1 SGDLS, CDR2 YYNGEE. The CDR3 extends over 16 amino acids.

This clone was seen once. The J gene is TRBJ2-5, the V gene TRBV5-1; 7 nucleotides line up with TRBD2. The CDR3 runs 14 residues. CDR1 is SGHRS and CDR2 is YFSETQ in the germline V gene. The J segment lost 4 bases and the V segment lost 9 bases, leaving 12 bases of the junction unmatched. CDR3 coding DNA: TGCGCCACCCGGACGCGTAGCGGGCGAGAGACCCAGTACTTC. Its translation is CATRTRSGRETQYF.

This chain connects TRBV10-1 to TRBJ2-1; a weak D match, TRBD2 (6 bases). Germline assignment: CDR1 WNHNN and CDR2 SYGVQD (reference sequence). The CDR3 is 15 residues long. V was pared by 4 bases and J by 7 bases, with 17 bases between. In nucleotides, the CDR3 is TGCGCCAGCAGTGTGGCGGGACCGGCGGATAATGAGCAGTTCTTC. This translates into CASSVAGPADNEQFF.

On this clone itself: This same CDR3 is encoded by further DNA sequences in the sample. V and J are TRBV6-1 and TRBJ1-1; D might be TRBD1 (5 bases). CDR1 and CDR2 from the germline V gene are MNHNS and SASEGT. The V and J ends lost 1 base and 5 bases respectively, with 8 bases between them. The CDR3 extends over 13 amino acids. The CDR3 DNA follows: TGTGCCAGCAGTGAAGGGGGCAGGACTGAAGCTTTCTTT. It codes for CASSEGGRTEAFF.

The gene calls are TRBV15 and TRBJ2-7; 13 positions match TRBD2. V shed 4 bases, J shed 0 bases, and the junction held 9 bases outside the gene matches. Germline values: CDR1 LNHNV, CDR2 YYDKDF (reference sequence). This CDR3 is built from 18 residues. This CDR3 is CATSKGLAGVQTSYEQYF. DNA of the CDR3: TGTGCCACCAGCAAAGGACTAGCGGGAGTCCAAACCTCCTACGAGCAGTACTTC.

The chain joins TRBV28 to TRBJ2-1; maybe TRBD1 (6 bases). The CDR3 loop spans 13 amino acids. V lost 7 bases and J 6 bases, leaving 13 bases between the germline ends. Germline CDR1 MDHEN, CDR2 SYDVKM. The CDR3 nucleotides are TGTGCCAGCAACGACAGGACGAGCAATGAGCAGTTCTTC. Protein product: CASNDRTSNEQFF.

The chain joins TRBV7-9 to TRBJ1-2, with unresolved D. The CDR3 spans 14 residues. Germline V lookup: CDR1 SEHNR, CDR2 FQNEAQ (reference sequence). V lost 5 bases and J 4 bases, leaving 14 bases between the germline ends. CDR3 amino acids: CASSASVRAYGYTF. The CDR3, as DNA: TGTGCCAGCAGCGCGTCGGTAAGAGCCTATGGCTACACCTTC.

J is TRBJ2-7 and V is TRBV11-2; tentatively, D is TRBD1 (6 bases). CDR1 is SGHAT and CDR2 is FQNNGV in the germline V gene. Trimming removed 5 bases at V and 3 bases at J, with 14 bases between. The CDR3 totals 14 residues. CDR3 nucleotide sequence: TGTGCCAGCAGCCGTAGACAGGCGATCTACGAGCAGTACTTC. Translated, it gives CASSRRQAIYEQYF. Full variable domain (remainder filled in from reference TRBV11-2 and TRBJ2-7): EAGVAQSPRYKIIEKRQSVAFWCNPISGHATLYWYQQILGQGPKLLIQFQNNGVVDDSQLPKDRFSAERLKGVDSTLKIQPAKLEDSAVYLCASSRRQAIYEQYFGPGTRLTVT.

The J gene is TRBJ2-4, the V gene TRBV28; 8 bases map to TRBD2. The CDR3 is 13 residues long. Trimming took 7 bases from V and 9 from J; bases not matched to a gene: 8. CDR1 is MDHEN, CDR2 SYDVKM, per germline. CDR3 coding DNA: TGTGCCAGCAAAAGGAGCGGGAGCCCCATTCAGTACTTC. Translation gives CASKRSGSPIQYF.

This clone was seen a few times. This chain connects TRBV5-6 to TRBJ1-1; the match to TRBD1 covers 9 bases. The CDR3 contains 18 residues. Germline values: CDR1 SGHDT, CDR2 YYEEEE. Trimming removed 2 bases from V and 1 base from J; junction bases left unmatched: 12. The CDR3, as DNA: TGTGCCAGCAGCTTACAAACAGGGGGCGCGTTTGGGAACACTGAAGCTTTCTTT. Protein product: CASSLQTGGAFGNTEAFF. The full variable domain, its missing parts supplied by reference TRBV5-6 and TRBJ1-1, is DAGVTQSPTHLIKTRGQQVTLRCSPKSGHDTVSWYQQALGQGPQFIFQYYEEEERQRGNFPDRFSGHQFPNYSSELNVNALLLGDSALYLCASSLQTGGAFGNTEAFFGQGTRLTVV.

The rearrangement joins TRBV28 to TRBJ1-5; D call uncertain. CDR3 length: 13 amino acids. Germline V lookup: CDR1 MDHEN, CDR2 SYDVKM. Trimming shortened V by 1 base and J by 6 bases, and 7 bases separated the two germline ends. CDR3 DNA sequence: TGTGCCAGCAGTTTATTTGCCGGTCAGCCCCAGCATTTT. It yields the protein CASSLFAGQPQHF. The full variable domain, with the rest looked up from reference TRBV28 and TRBJ1-5, is DVKVTQSSRYLVKRTGEKVFLECVQDMDHENMFWYRQDPGLGLRLIYFSYDVKMKEKGDIPEGYSVSREKKERFSLILESASTNQTSMYLCASSLFAGQPQHFGDGTRLSIL.

The rearrangement uses TRBV5-5 and TRBJ2-5; D is possibly TRBD1 (6 bases). The V end lost 0 bases, the J end lost 1 base, and 13 bases lay between the germline ends. The CDR3 is made up of 16 amino acids. Looked up from germline, CDR1 is SGHKS and CDR2 is YYEKEE (reference sequence). The CDR3 region is CASSLAAGATQETQYF. The CDR3 bases are TGTGCCAGCAGCTTGGCAGCAGGGGCGACCCAAGAGACCCAGTACTTC.

V and J are TRBV5-1 and TRBJ2-6, with 7 bases identical to TRBD1. The CDR3 sequence is 17 residues long. The V gene's germline CDR1 is SGHRS and CDR2 YFSETQ. The trim removed 3 bases at V and 1 base at J, leaving 7 bases unmatched. CDR3 protein: CASSSRQGGSGANVLTF. In DNA form, the CDR3 reads TGCGCCAGCAGCTCCCGACAGGGCGGGTCTGGGGCCAACGTCCTGACTTTC.

The chain carries TRBV5-1 and TRBJ1-4, with a possible D match to TRBD1 (5 bases). Germline-derived CDR1 and CDR2 are SGHRS and YFSETQ. The CDR3 sequence is 15 residues long. V was shortened by 4 bases and J by 8 bases, with 18 bases between the two germline ends. CDR3 sequence: CASSRDGGELEKLFF. The CDR3 nucleotides read TGCGCCAGCAGCCGGGATGGGGGGGAATTGGAAAAACTGTTTTTT.

Only a few counts were recorded for this clone. The chain uses TRBV5-8 and TRBJ2-7; possible D gene TRBD1, 5 bases. The CDR3 runs to 15 residues. CDR1 SGHTS and CDR2 YDEGEE come from the germline V gene. Trimming left V 4 bases short and J 3 bases short, with 17 bases between. The CDR3 here is CASSTPTDRFYEQYF. CDR3 sequence (DNA): TGTGCCAGCAGCACCCCGACAGATCGGTTCTACGAGCAGTACTTC.

This clone has just a few counts. The chain combines TRBV28 with TRBJ2-7; no firm D call. V dropped 6 bases and J dropped 3 bases, with 6 bases sitting between them. The length of the CDR3 is 11 residues. Germline V lookup: CDR1 MDHEN, CDR2 SYDVKM. CDR3 coding DNA: TGTGCCAGCAGGCACAGCTACGAGCAGTACTTC. Its protein product is CASRHSYEQYF.

This chain's CDR3 is CASSSLTGGPYGYTF. In DNA form, the CDR3 reads TGTGCCAGCAGCTCCCTGACAGGGGGCCCATATGGCTACACCTTC. This chain joins TRBV11-2 and TRBJ1-2, with TRBD1 identical over 10 bases. This CDR3 is built from 15 residues. V shed 4 bases and J 5 bases; nucleotides not matched to a gene: 7. CDR1 is SGHAT and CDR2 is FQNNGV in the germline V gene.

V usage is TRBV13 and J usage is TRBJ2-3, with 7 bases matching TRBD2. The CDR3 extends over 15 amino acids. J lost 5 bases, V lost 4 bases, and 9 bases had no gene match. Looked up from germline, CDR1 is PRHDT and CDR2 is FYEKMQ (reference sequence). The CDR3 coding sequence is TGTGCCAGCAGCTCCCTGGGAGGGCCTATAGATACGCAGTATTTT. Its translation is CASSSLGGPIDTQYF.

The chain has TRBV6-6 and TRBJ2-7; possibly TRBD2 for D (6 bases). The CDR3 is 13 amino acids. V was cut by 6 bases and J by 10 bases, with 19 bases left in between. Germline CDR1 is MNHNY and CDR2 is SVGAGI (reference sequence). CDR3 bases: TGTGCCAGCAGAGGACCGGGACTCAGCAATCAGTACTTC. Its translation: CASRGPGLSNQYF.

This clone has more than one count but fewer than ten. The rearrangement links TRBV18 to TRBJ2-5; 8 nucleotides align to TRBD2. The CDR3 contains 16 residues. Germline-derived CDR1 and CDR2 are KGHSH and LQKENI. V shed 6 bases, J shed 5 bases, and the junction held 14 bases outside the gene matches. The CDR3 nucleotides are TGTGCCAGCTCCCCGAGACAGAGACTAGCGTTGGAGACCCAGTACTTC. Its translation: CASSPRQRLALETQYF.

The chain couples TRBV5-1 to TRBJ1-3; no clear D. Trimming cost V 7 bases and J 2 bases, with 13 bases left between them. Per germline, CDR1 SGHRS and CDR2 YFSETQ. This CDR3 region has 14 residues. The CDR3 DNA sequence: TGCGCCAGCGATCGTAGGAGGCCTGGAAACACCATATATTTT. The encoded protein is CASDRRRPGNTIYF.